This T cell receptor (beta chain) was recovered during a study of T cells in Graves' hyperthyroidism and ophthalmopathy. Overall study: The authors collected peripheral blood at initial diagnosis, before any treatment. Points from the study as a whole: Blood also showed most of the thyroid clonotypes that were expanded above 0.001.

CDR1 and CDR2 (germline): MNHNS, SASEGT. This CDR3 comprises 15 residues. The ends lost 7 bases at V and 0 bases at J; junction bases unmatched: 5. The TCR beta CDR3 regions underwent amplification using RNA transcripts as the source. When the TCR CDR3 underwent first-round RT-PCR, the HTBI primer set was used. In TCRdb, the multiplex PCR reads were re-called with MiXCR into one record per CDR3 protein. The table shows about 710,000 distinct CDR3 sequences, with about 16% occurring only once. No ophthalmopathy progression within 18 months constituted stable Graves' hyperthyroidism. About 10 ml of fresh peripheral blood supplied the PBMCs. As regards this clonotype: What it recognizes is unknown.

Sequenced sample: blood. This chain uses TRBV6-1 with TRBJ2-2, with 7 bases identical to TRBD1. The clonotype was recovered from a man aged 18 to 35 with Graves' hyperthyroidism. The CDR3 nucleotides read TGTGCCAGCACGGGACAGTTCGCGAACACCGGGGAGCTGTTTTTT. Translating it yields CASTGQFANTGELFF.